Following are 6 T cell receptor beta chains from one sample sequenced in a study of T cells in Graves' hyperthyroidism and ophthalmopathy. RNA transcripts were the template for amplifying TCR beta CDR3 regions. The HTBI primer set was used in a first-round RT-PCR of the TCR CDR3. Each CDR3 protein is one row after TCRdb ran MiXCR on the multiplex PCR reads. The sample yields about 380,000 distinct CDR3 sequences, roughly 18% seen once. Sequenced sample: blood. The receptor set was obtained from a young man with Graves' ophthalmopathy.

This chain uses TRBV15 with TRBJ2-7; a possible D gene is TRBD1 (6 bases). The CDR3 is 15 amino acids. Germline lookup yields CDR1 LNHNV and CDR2 YYDKDF (reference sequence). V was pared by 4 bases and J by 0 bases, with 13 bases between. DNA of the CDR3: TGTGCCACCAGCACTGGACAGCAGGGCTCCTACGAGCAGTACTTC. It specifies CATSTGQQGSYEQYF.

This clonotype was observed a few times. The chain combines TRBV7-8 with TRBJ1-3, with D unresolved. Per germline, CDR1 SGHVS and CDR2 FQNEAQ. Deletions cut 2 bases from V and 0 bases from J, with 11 bases between. The CDR3 is made up of 16 amino acids. The chain's CDR3 is CASSLNSVSSGNTIYF. As DNA, the CDR3 is TGTGCCAGCAGCTTAAACAGCGTTAGCTCTGGAAACACCATATATTTT.

This clonotype was seen a few times. The J gene is TRBJ1-6, the V gene TRBV19; 7 bases line up with TRBD1. CDR1 LNHDA and CDR2 SQIVND come from the germline V gene (reference sequence). CDR3 length equals 16 residues. The V gene end was trimmed by 6 bases and the J gene end by 0 bases; junction bases not matched to a gene: 5. The CDR3 region has the DNA TGTGCCAGTAGCTCGGACAGGAGCTCCTATAATTCACCCCTCCACTTT. Its translation is CASSSDRSSYNSPLHF.

This clonotype was found a few times. V gene TRBV7-2 combines with J gene TRBJ2-2, with a weak D call TRBD1 (6 bases). V lost 2 bases to trimming and J lost 4 bases, with 11 bases between them. CDR3 length equals 15 residues. Germline values: CDR1 SGHTA, CDR2 FQGNSA. The CDR3 loop reads CASSLQGPGTGELFF. The CDR3 DNA reads TGTGCCAGCAGCTTACAGGGGCCGGGCACCGGGGAGCTGTTTTTT.

A word on this clonotype: One base away lies a much larger clone, so this may be a sequencing read error. The J gene is TRBJ1-4, the V gene TRBV10-3, with 7 bases aligning to TRBD1. This CDR3 spans 16 amino acids. J lost 5 bases, V lost 2 bases, and 8 bases had no gene match. CDR1 is ENHRY and CDR2 is SYGVKD in the germline V gene. The CDR3 DNA sequence: TGTGCCATCAGTGAGCCCGTACAGGGGACCAATGAAAAACTGTTTTTT. It yields the protein CAISEPVQGTNEKLFF.

The sample holds one count of this clonotype. The chain employs TRBV7-9 and TRBJ2-1, with 16 bases fitting TRBD2. V lost 5 bases to trimming and J lost 6 bases; unmatched junction nucleotides: 4. Germline V gene sequence: CDR1 SEHNR, CDR2 FQNEAQ (reference sequence). CDR3 length: 16 residues. The CDR3 protein is CASSPGTSGGGNEQFF. CDR3 bases: TGTGCCAGCAGCCCCGGGACTAGCGGGGGGGGCAATGAGCAGTTCTTC. The full variable domain, in which reference TRBV7-9 and TRBJ2-1 provide the parts outside the CDR3, is DTGVSQNPRHKITKRGQNVTFRCDPISEHNRLYWYRQTLGQGPEFLTYFQNEAQLEKSRLLSDRFSAERPKGSFSTLEIQRTEQGDSAMYLCASSPGTSGGGNEQFFGPGTRLTVL.